The clone carrying this TCR beta chain has only a few counts. Its antigen is as yet unknown. Of the isolated RNA, all was reverse transcribed, and so the sequenced material was expressed TCRB transcripts. Sequencing used immunoSEQ multiplex PCR; TCRdb keeps in-frame clones, though not all of them. The repertoire holds 130,000 to 150,000 clones, with 10% to 15% as singletons. The data stem from a study of beta chain features in type 1 diabetes. Study-wide results and caveats: Type 1 diabetes patients showed a moderate but significant shortening of TCRB CDR3s in all four CD4+ subsets.

This TCR derives from a man aged 18 to 29 with type 1 diabetes. Sequenced: central memory CD4+ T cells from blood.

CDR3 in amino acids: CASSPPVQGSGANVLTF. CDR3 nucleotide sequence: TGTGCCAGCTCACCACCGGTCCAGGGCTCTGGGGCCAACGTCCTGACTTTC. The chain is built from TRBV18 and TRBJ2-6, with D tentatively TRBD1 (5 bases). With 0 bases removed from V and 0 bases from J, the gap between germline ends came to 9 bases. Germline V lookup: CDR1 KGHSH, CDR2 LQKENI. This CDR3 comprises 17 residues.